This T cell receptor beta chain stems from a study of blood T cells in healthy people across ages. The study recruited healthy Caucasian donors from Russia who were aged about 6 to 95. The authors extracted at least 6 micrograms of total RNA per sample. V gave up 1 base and J gave up 6 bases, with 19 bases separating them. Germline CDR1 reads SGHTA; CDR2 reads FQGNSA. This CDR3 is 17 amino acids long. It was with a sample-barcoded 5' primer and a J-beta primer mix that a second PCR of roughly 7 to 12 cycles was run. TCRdb passed the 5' RACE reads through MiXCR, listing each CDR3 protein once. The sample holds around 1,800,000 distinct CDR3 sequences, 35% to 50% seen once.

Sequencing input: blood. The sequence came from a human donor in good health. The chain joins TRBV7-2 to TRBJ2-1; possibly TRBD1 or TRBD2 for D (5 bases each). The CDR3: CASSLDPTGGLINEQFF. For the CDR3, the DNA is TGTGCCAGCAGCTTAGATCCCACAGGAGGACTGATCAATGAGCAGTTCTTC.